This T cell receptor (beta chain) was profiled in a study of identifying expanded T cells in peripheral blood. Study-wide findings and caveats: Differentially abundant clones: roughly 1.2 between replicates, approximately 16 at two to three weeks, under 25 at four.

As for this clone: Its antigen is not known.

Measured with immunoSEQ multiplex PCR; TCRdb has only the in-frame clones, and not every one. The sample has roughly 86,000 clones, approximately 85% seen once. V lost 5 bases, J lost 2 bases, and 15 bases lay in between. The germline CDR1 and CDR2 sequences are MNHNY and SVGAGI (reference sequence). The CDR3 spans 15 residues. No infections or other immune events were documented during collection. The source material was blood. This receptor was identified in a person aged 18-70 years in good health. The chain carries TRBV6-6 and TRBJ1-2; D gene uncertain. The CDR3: CASSPWASVNYGYTF. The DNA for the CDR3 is TGTGCCAGCAGTCCTTGGGCCTCCGTAAACTATGGCTACACCTTC.